These T cell receptor beta chains were read from a single sample in a study of molecular identifiers for immune sequencing clone quantification. TCRdb reprocessed the PCR reads via MiXCR and lists one record per CDR3 protein. The sample contains about 640,000 distinct CDR3 sequences, just under 20% of which appear only once. Sequences were obtained from naive CD8+ T cells from blood, with Jurkat cell RNA spiked in. Receptors were obtained from a human donor in good health. Some libraries in this study had Jurkat cell RNA spiked in. Each CDR3 is given with its conserved first and last residue. The D gene is left open where the match is weak. Only part of the rows carry a size: once, few, many, or a class if the clone is expanded.

J	D	V	size	CDR3	DNA
TRBJ2-1	TRBD2	TRBV20-1	many	CSSLPGLAVYNEQFF	TGCAGTTCGTTACCGGGACTAGCGGTGTACAATGAGCAGTTCTTC
TRBJ2-7	.	TRBV5-4	many	CASSGGGKDYEQYF	TGTGCCAGCAGCGGCGGTGGCAAGGACTACGAGCAGTACTTC
TRBJ1-2	.	TRBV12-3/TRBV12-4	.	CASSPGSCYTF	TGTGCCAGCAGCCCCGGCAGTTGCTACACCTTC
TRBJ2-5	TRBD2	TRBV11-2	many	CASSLDWTSGGQETQYF	TGTGCCAGCAGCTTAGATTGGACTAGCGGGGGCCAAGAGACCCAGTACTTC
TRBJ1-5	TRBD1	TRBV6-5	.	CASSPGGFGNQPRRF	TGTGCCAGCAGTCCAGGGGGCTTTGGTAATCAGCCCCGGCGTTTT
TRBJ2-6	.	TRBV6-5	many	CASSYEFSGANVLTF	TGTGCCAGCAGTTACGAATTCTCTGGGGCCAACGTCCTGACTTTC
TRBJ1-1	.	TRBV11-2	many	CASSPLHRHTEAFF	TGTGCCAGCAGCCCCCTACACAGGCACACTGAAGCTTTCTTT
TRBJ2-3	.	TRBV28	.	CASSSLGPAYTTSTDTQYF	TGTGCCAGCAGTTCATTAGGGCCGGCCTACACCACTAGCACAGATACGCAGTATTTT
TRBJ2-7	TRBD1	TRBV13	few	CASSKVRWTGRSYEQYF	TGTGCCAGCAGCAAAGTGCGGTGGACAGGGAGGTCCTACGAGCAGTACTTC
TRBJ1-5	.	TRBV2	few	CAVLVTTDTQHF	TGTGCCGTGCTGGTCACCACAGATACGCAGCATTTT
TRBJ2-4	.	TRBV27	few	CASSLNWGLGNIQYF	TGTGCCAGCAGTTTAAATTGGGGGCTGGGAAACATTCAGTACTTC
TRBJ2-5	TRBD1	TRBV19	many	CASSGATGGHQETQYF	TGTGCCAGTAGCGGAGCGACAGGGGGCCATCAAGAGACCCAGTACTTC
TRBJ2-7	.	TRBV19	many	CASRVVFSSGYEQYF	TGTGCCAGTAGGGTAGTCTTCTCGTCCGGCTACGAGCAGTACTTC
TRBJ2-3	.	TRBV27	many	CASSQRADTQYF	TGTGCCAGCAGCCAAAGGGCAGATACGCAGTATTTT
TRBJ2-5	.	TRBV29-1	many	CSVPPGPEETQYF	TGCAGCGTGCCTCCGGGACCAGAAGAGACCCAGTACTTC
TRBJ2-5	TRBD1	TRBV24-1	many	CATSESGQREETQYF	TGTGCCACCAGTGAGTCGGGACAGCGAGAAGAGACCCAGTACTTC
TRBJ2-7	TRBD2	TRBV20-1	.	CSATGTSGGAIAGEQYF	TGCAGTGCTACCGGGACTAGCGGGGGGGCCATAGCTGGTGAGCAGTACTTC
TRBJ2-6	.	TRBV28	many	CASTYRGSGANVLTF	TGTGCCAGCACCTACCGGGGCTCTGGGGCCAACGTCCTGACTTTC
TRBJ1-1	.	TRBV30	.	CAWSELNTEAFF	TGTGCCTGGAGTGAATTGAACACTGAAGCTTTCTTT
TRBJ2-1	.	TRBV11-1	.	CASSLDMASDLYYNEQFF	TGTGCCAGCAGCTTAGATATGGCTTCTGATCTCTACTACAATGAGCAGTTCTTC
TRBJ1-1	TRBD1	TRBV13	few	CASSSGTGRGTEAFF	TGTGCCAGCAGCTCCGGGACAGGGCGCGGCACTGAAGCTTTCTTT
TRBJ2-3	TRBD2	TRBV28	many	CASSPGTSGPTDTQYF	TGTGCCAGCAGTCCTGGGACTAGCGGACCCACAGATACGCAGTATTTT